A selection of T cell receptor beta chains follows, all from one sample in a study of cytomegalovirus exposure and HLA in healthy donors. Using immunoSEQ multiplex PCR, the repertoire was profiled, and TCRdb retains in-frame clones only, with some absent. The table includes some 140,000 clones, around 80% detected once. Sequencing used PBMCs. The receptors stem from a man aged 25 to 40 in good health and CMV-seronegative. Both conserved end residues are part of each CDR3. D genes are given only for firm matches. Size values are once, few and many counts, or a class for expanded clones, and some rows have none.

d_call j_call clone_size v_call cdr3_nt cdr3_aa
. TRBJ2-2 few TRBV5-4 TGTGCCAGCAGCTTGGCTGGGGAGCTGTTTTTT CASSLAGELFF
. TRBJ2-1 . TRBV9 TGTGCCAGCAGCGTAGCCCACTCCTACAATGAGCAGTTCTTC CASSVAHSYNEQFF
TRBD1 TRBJ2-7 . TRBV29-1 TGCAGCGTTGGGGCCGGGACAGCCCCCGGGGAGCAGTACTTC CSVGAGTAPGEQYF
TRBD2 TRBJ2-7 . TRBV6-1 TGTGCCAGCAGTCTAGCGGGGGGCTCCTACGAGCAGTACTTC CASSLAGGSYEQYF
TRBD1 TRBJ1-3 . TRBV6-5 TGTGCCAGCAGTTACCGGGGACAGGGTGGCACCATATATTTT CASSYRGQGGTIYF
. TRBJ2-7 . TRBV7-9 TGTTCCAGCAGCTTACAAAACTACGAGCAGTACTTC CSSSLQNYEQYF
TRBD1 TRBJ2-3 . TRBV5-1 TGCGCCAGCAGCTTGGAGGACAGGGTGGCAGATACGCAGTATTTT CASSLEDRVADTQYF
. TRBJ2-7 . TRBV28 TGTGCCAGCAGTCAACAGGGTGTCGAGCAGTACTTC CASSQQGVEQYF
. TRBJ2-7 . TRBV28 TGTGCCAGCAGTCCCATCAACTGGAGCTCCTACGAGCAGTACTTC CASSPINWSSYEQYF
TRBD2 TRBJ2-1 . TRBV13 TGTGCCAGCAGCTTAGGCCCGTCGACTAGCGGGAGCGATGAGCAGTTCTTC CASSLGPSTSGSDEQFF
TRBD1 TRBJ1-1 . TRBV6-1 TGTGCCAGCAGAGACAGGGAACACACTGAAGCTTTCTTT CASRDREHTEAFF
. TRBJ2-7 . TRBV11-2 TGTGCCAGCAGCTCTTGGACAGAACCTCACCCCTACGAGCAGTACTTC CASSSWTEPHPYEQYF
. TRBJ1-5 few TRBV29-1 TGCAGCGTTGCCGGACAGAAGGGTCAGCCCCAGCATTTT CSVAGQKGQPQHF
. TRBJ1-5 few TRBV10-3 TGTGCCATCAGTACAGGGATCAATCAGCCCCAGCATTTT CAISTGINQPQHF
TRBD1 TRBJ1-1 . TRBV12-5 TGTGCTAGTGGCCCTACAGGGGAGACTTTTGTGGCTTTCTTT CASGPTGETFVAFF
. TRBJ2-3 once TRBV29-1 TGCAGCGTTGAAGATCGTCGTAGCACAGATACGCAGTATTTT CSVEDRRSTDTQYF
. TRBJ2-4 . TRBV28 TGTGCCAGCAGTTGTCTAGAGCTCCCATCTTTGTTCCGGGGGTACTTC CASSCLELPSLFRGYF
. TRBJ1-1 . TRBV18 TGTGCCAGCTCACCTGGGAGGGGTGGTCTTCGGAGAACTGAAGCTTTCTTT CASSPGRGGLRRTEAFF
. TRBJ2-2 . TRBV2 TGTGCCAGTGATGGGGGACAGAACACCGGGGAGCTGTTTTTT CASDGGQNTGELFF
TRBD1 TRBJ1-2 . TRBV28 TGTGCCAGCAACTCCGAGACAGGGGCCTATGGCTACACCTTC CASNSETGAYGYTF
. TRBJ1-2 once TRBV27 TGTGCCAGCAGTCCCTATCCGACATCGTCTAACTATGGCTACACCTTC CASSPYPTSSNYGYTF
. TRBJ2-1 . TRBV29-1 TGCAGCGTTGTTATACAGGGTTTAGGGCAGTTCTTC CSVVIQGLGQFF
. TRBJ2-7 . TRBV5-4 TGTGCCAGCAGCTTGCCGGGAAGTACCTACGAGCAGTACTTC CASSLPGSTYEQYF
. TRBJ2-1 . TRBV27 TGTGCCAGCAGTTTACTGAATAGCAATGAGCAGTTCTTC CASSLLNSNEQFF
TRBD2 TRBJ2-7 . TRBV15 TGTGCCACCAGCAGAGAATCCCTAGCGGGATACGAGCAGTACTTC CATSRESLAGYEQYF
TRBD1 TRBJ1-1 . TRBV6-1 TGTGCCAGCAGAGAACAGGGGTCGGTGAACACTGAAGCTTTCTTT CASREQGSVNTEAFF
. TRBJ2-7 . TRBV27 TGTGCCGGCAGATCCGCGGGTGCCTACGAGCAGTACTTC CAGRSAGAYEQYF
. TRBJ2-2 . TRBV30 TGTGCCGGACGATCCGGGACAAAAAGCACCGGGGAGCTGTTTTTT CAGRSGTKSTGELFF
TRBD2 TRBJ2-1 few TRBV10-1 TGCGCCAGCAGTGATCCGGGACTAGCGGACAATGAGCAGTTCTTC CASSDPGLADNEQFF
TRBD1 TRBJ2-7 . TRBV28 TGTGCCAGCAAACTAGGGACAGGGCAGCACGAGCAGTACTTC CASKLGTGQHEQYF
. TRBJ2-7 . TRBV7-2 TGTGCCAGCAGCTTCGGACAGCCGGCCTACGAGCAGTACTTC CASSFGQPAYEQYF
. TRBJ1-1 few TRBV7-6 TGTGCCAGCAGCCGAGGGCGAGAAGCTTTCTTT CASSRGREAFF
. TRBJ2-3 once TRBV6-6 TGTGCCAGCAACTCGCCCGGGGGCACAGATACGCAGTATTTT CASNSPGGTDTQYF
. TRBJ2-1 . TRBV19 TGTGCCAGAAACCCCCTAGAGTGTGAGCAGTTCTTC CARNPLECEQFF
. TRBJ2-7 . TRBV5-1 TGCGCCAGCAGCTTTTACTACGAGCAGTACTTC CASSFYYEQYF
. TRBJ2-7 . TRBV6-6 TGTGCCAGCACCGGAATGGCGGGCTTCTCCTACGAGCAGTACTTC CASTGMAGFSYEQYF
. TRBJ2-5 . TRBV6-6 TGTGCCAGCAGCCCGGACTTTTTCGTGGAGACCCAGTACTTC CASSPDFFVETQYF
TRBD1 TRBJ2-5 . TRBV6-1 TGTGCCAGCAGTGTACAGGGGTGGGAGACCCAGTACTTC CASSVQGWETQYF
TRBD1 TRBJ1-2 . TRBV27 TGTGCCAGCACAACACGACAGGGCTCTGGCTACACCTTC CASTTRQGSGYTF
. TRBJ2-1 . TRBV4-1 TGCGCCAGCAGCTCTCGACTGGCCACCTACAATGAGCAGTTCTTC CASSSRLATYNEQFF
. TRBJ1-2 . TRBV2 TGTGCCAGCAGTGCTTCGACATCTAATTCGGGGGGCTACACCTTC CASSASTSNSGGYTF
. TRBJ2-3 . TRBV28 TGTGCCAGCAGCATCTCGGCAGATACGCAGTATTTT CASSISADTQYF
TRBD1 TRBJ1-2 . TRBV27 TGTGCCAGCAGTCCCCGGGACAGTGTTAACTATGGCTACACCTTC CASSPRDSVNYGYTF
TRBD2 TRBJ2-1 few TRBV7-6 TGTGCCAGCAGCCCAGGGACTAGCGGGATGAACAATGAGCAGTTCTTC CASSPGTSGMNNEQFF
. TRBJ1-2 . TRBV7-2 TGTGCCAGCAGGTTCCCGGGGGGCGGTGGTGGCTACACCTTC CASRFPGGGGGYTF
. TRBJ2-7 . TRBV21-1 TGTGCCAGCAGCAAAGCCCCGGACAGCAGCTCCTACGAGCAGTACTTC CASSKAPDSSSYEQYF
. TRBJ2-2 . TRBV9 TGTGCCAGCAGCGTAGCTCAGCGCGTTTCGGCCGGGGAGCTGTTTTTT CASSVAQRVSAGELFF
TRBD2 TRBJ2-1 . TRBV9 TGTGCCAGCAGCGTAGGGGCGGGAGTCTCCTACAATGAGCAGTTCTTC CASSVGAGVSYNEQFF
TRBD1 TRBJ2-5 . TRBV30 TGTGCCTGGACGTTGGGACAGGGTTTTGAGACCCAGTACTTC CAWTLGQGFETQYF
TRBD1 TRBJ1-2 . TRBV7-9 TGTGCCAGCAGCTACCCCGGGACAGGGAGGGAGGGCTACACCTTC CASSYPGTGREGYTF
TRBD2 TRBJ2-1 once TRBV7-2 TGTGCCAGCAGCTTAGGGGGACTAGCGGGATACAATGAGCAGTTCTTC CASSLGGLAGYNEQFF
. TRBJ2-1 . TRBV27 TGTGCCAGTAAGGGTCCCGGAGGTTTTAATGAGCAGTTCTTC CASKGPGGFNEQFF
. TRBJ2-6 . TRBV9 TGTGCCAGCAGCGTCGGGGAGGCGGGGGCCAACGTCCTGACTTTC CASSVGEAGANVLTF
TRBD2 TRBJ2-3 . TRBV7-7 TGTGCCAGCAGCCCGGGGGCGGGAGGGATGTATACGCAGTATTTT CASSPGAGGMYTQYF